The clone carrying this TCR beta chain was observed once. Antigen unknown. These data originate in a study of shared clonotypes between healthy human individuals. Study as a whole: Three plates were used per donor for CD4 naive, three for CD4 memory, two for CD8 naive and one for CD8 memory.

Among the donors, all were Caucasian adults who lived in Nashville, Tennessee. Each subset's genomic DNA was split evenly across several immunoSEQ plates. Assay used: immunoSEQ multiplex PCR; TCRdb lists only in-frame clones, some missing. This table has roughly 2.5 million clones, about 92% appearing once. Notes on the study in general: It was only blood that was sampled, and tissue repertoires likely differ.

The CDR3 has 13 residues. From germline, CDR1 is SGHNT and CDR2 YYREEE (reference sequence). V was cut by 5 bases and J by 0 bases, with 9 bases left in between. Sequencing was carried out using naive CD4+ T cells sorted from blood. Noted subset: CD45RA+ positively selected. V usage is TRBV5-4 and J usage is TRBJ2-7; D is perhaps TRBD1 (5 bases). This receptor was identified in a man younger than 35 in good health. CDR3 sequence: CASSRGPSYEQYF. CDR3 in DNA: TGTGCCAGCAGTAGGGGTCCCTCCTACGAGCAGTACTTC. The whole variable domain, remainder taken from reference TRBV5-4 and TRBJ2-7, is ETGVTQSPTHLIKTRGQQVTLRCSSQSGHNTVSWYQQALGQGPQFIFQYYREEENGRGNFPPRFSGLQFPNYSSELNVNALELDDSALYLCASSRGPSYEQYFGPGTRLTVT.